A selection of T cell receptor beta chains follows, all from one sample in a study of OX40 agonist ivuxolimab in advanced cancers. The protocol was immunoSEQ multiplex PCR, while the TCRdb copy is restricted to in-frame clones and leaves out a portion. The top ten hold around 1.2% of the sample, which has 61,000 or so clones, around 83% seen once. This specimen was CD4+ or CD8+ T cells sorted from blood, taken in a trial of the OX40 agonist ivuxolimab. The source of these receptors is an adult with an advanced solid tumor such as melanoma, head and neck, liver or kidney cancer. Each CDR3 is given with its conserved first and last residue. Fields, in order: clone size, J gene, V gene, D gene, CDR3 length, CDR3 protein, CDR3 DNA. D genes are given only for firm matches. Part of the rows lack a size; the others show once, few, many or a class for expanded clones.

clone_size: .; j_call: TRBJ2-3; v_call: TRBV11-2; d_call: .; cdr3_length: 14; cdr3_aa: CASSLEWASDTQYF; cdr3_nt: TGTGCCAGCAGCTTAGAGTGGGCCTCAGATACGCAGTATTTT
clone_size: .; j_call: TRBJ2-2; v_call: TRBV19; d_call: .; cdr3_length: 14; cdr3_aa: CASSGTSKTGELFF; cdr3_nt: TGTGCCAGCTCAGGGACGTCAAAGACCGGGGAGCTGTTTTTT
clone_size: few; j_call: TRBJ1-5; v_call: TRBV6-5; d_call: .; cdr3_length: 15; cdr3_aa: CASSYGAGTNQPQHF; cdr3_nt: TGTGCCAGCAGTTACGGGGCAGGGACTAATCAGCCCCAGCATTTT
clone_size: .; j_call: TRBJ1-1; v_call: TRBV5-1; d_call: .; cdr3_length: 13; cdr3_aa: CASSTWGGSEAFF; cdr3_nt: TGCGCCAGCAGCACATGGGGTGGGTCTGAAGCTTTCTTT
clone_size: .; j_call: TRBJ2-7; v_call: TRBV5-1; d_call: .; cdr3_length: 12; cdr3_aa: CASSGSSYEQYF; cdr3_nt: TGCGCCAGCAGCGGCAGTTCTTACGAGCAGTACTTC
clone_size: .; j_call: TRBJ2-5; v_call: TRBV7-6; d_call: .; cdr3_length: 16; cdr3_aa: CASSLGWLGSQESQYF; cdr3_nt: TGTGCCAGCAGCTTAGGCTGGCTGGGAAGCCAGGAGTCCCAGTACTTC
clone_size: .; j_call: TRBJ2-1; v_call: TRBV7-9; d_call: .; cdr3_length: 17; cdr3_aa: CASSLRPGAIRVDEQFF; cdr3_nt: TGTGCCAGCAGCTTACGGCCAGGGGCAATCAGGGTCGATGAGCAGTTCTTC
clone_size: .; j_call: TRBJ2-3; v_call: TRBV5-1; d_call: TRBD2; cdr3_length: 18; cdr3_aa: CASSLVLGSGGTTDTQYF; cdr3_nt: TGCGCCAGCAGCTTGGTTTTGGGGAGCGGGGGGACCACAGATACGCAGTATTTT
clone_size: .; j_call: TRBJ2-1; v_call: TRBV4-2; d_call: .; cdr3_length: 17; cdr3_aa: CASSQTAGTKHYNEQFF; cdr3_nt: TGTGCCAGCAGCCAAACAGCGGGGACAAAACACTACAATGAGCAGTTCTTC
clone_size: .; j_call: TRBJ1-5; v_call: TRBV18; d_call: .; cdr3_length: 15; cdr3_aa: CASSPESGGNQPQHF; cdr3_nt: TGTGCCAGCTCACCAGAGTCGGGGGGCAATCAGCCCCAGCATTTT
clone_size: .; j_call: TRBJ2-5; v_call: TRBV7-3; d_call: TRBD1; cdr3_length: 16; cdr3_aa: CASSLFGQAGVETQYF; cdr3_nt: TGTGCCAGCAGCTTATTCGGACAGGCCGGAGTAGAGACCCAGTACTTC
clone_size: .; j_call: TRBJ1-1; v_call: TRBV4-2; d_call: .; cdr3_length: 17; cdr3_aa: CASSQHSRTAKNTEAFF; cdr3_nt: TGTGCCAGCAGCCAACACTCTCGGACGGCCAAGAACACTGAAGCTTTCTTT
clone_size: .; j_call: TRBJ1-1; v_call: TRBV5-4; d_call: .; cdr3_length: 15; cdr3_aa: CASSLSGSSDTEAFF; cdr3_nt: TGTGCCAGCAGCTTGTCAGGGAGTTCGGACACTGAAGCTTTCTTT
clone_size: .; j_call: TRBJ2-5; v_call: TRBV7-9; d_call: .; cdr3_length: 11; cdr3_aa: CASSPLLAQYF; cdr3_nt: TGTGCCAGCAGCCCCTTACTAGCCCAGTACTTC
clone_size: .; j_call: TRBJ1-2; v_call: TRBV29-1; d_call: .; cdr3_length: 13; cdr3_aa: CSVAVGKNYGYTF; cdr3_nt: TGCAGCGTTGCGGTAGGAAAAAACTATGGCTACACCTTC
clone_size: once; j_call: TRBJ1-2; v_call: TRBV27; d_call: TRBD1; cdr3_length: 15; cdr3_aa: CASSSDRDTNYGYTF; cdr3_nt: TGTGCCAGCAGTTCAGACAGGGACACCAACTATGGCTACACCTTC